This paragraph reports one T cell receptor beta chain. Its antigen is still unknown. Base quality data are lacking; no much larger clone is found one base away. Including the terminal cysteine and phenylalanine, the CDR3 comprises 15 residues. Of all the DNA, just the CDR3 is kept, 45 bases in frame from base 1. V loses 4 bases, J loses 0 bases, and the germline ends lie 14 bases apart. CDR1 and CDR2 were assigned from the germline V gene as SGDLS and YYNGEE. The entry originates in a study of control samples from healthy donors and cancer patients (dated by TCRdb to 2020 to 2021). Library preparation was by the immunoSEQ multiplex PCR assay. Sourced from immuneACCESS, this table was stored by TCRdb with only in-frame sequences that have V and J called. A share of the clones is absent; for the studies checked, an unresolved V gene accounts for under half, and the remainder has no known explanation. In all, the sample holds more than 95,000 clones, and approximately 95% of those were seen once. The ten most abundant clones make up more than 7% of the sample.

The chain links TRBV9 with TRBJ2-7, with the D segment identity uncertain. This TCR was recovered from a man younger than 35 in good health. The sequencing sample was made of blood. The CDR3 in this case is CASSPSQASSYEQYF. The sequenced DNA is TGTGCCAGCAGCCCGTCCCAAGCTAGCTCCTACGAGCAGTACTTC.